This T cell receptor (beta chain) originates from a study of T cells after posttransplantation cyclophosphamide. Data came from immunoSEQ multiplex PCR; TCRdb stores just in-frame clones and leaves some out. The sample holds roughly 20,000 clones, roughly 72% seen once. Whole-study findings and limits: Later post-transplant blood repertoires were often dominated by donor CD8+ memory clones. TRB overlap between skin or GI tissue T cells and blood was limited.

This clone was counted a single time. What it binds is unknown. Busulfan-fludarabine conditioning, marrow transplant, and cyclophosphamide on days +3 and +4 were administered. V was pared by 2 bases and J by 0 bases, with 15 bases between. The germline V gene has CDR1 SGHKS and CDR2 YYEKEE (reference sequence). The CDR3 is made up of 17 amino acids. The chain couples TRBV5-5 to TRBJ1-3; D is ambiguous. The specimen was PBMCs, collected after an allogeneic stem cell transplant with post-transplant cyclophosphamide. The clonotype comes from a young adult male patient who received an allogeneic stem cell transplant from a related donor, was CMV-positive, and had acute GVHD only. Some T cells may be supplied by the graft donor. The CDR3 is CASSLKEARLSGNTIYF. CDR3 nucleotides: TGTGCCAGCAGCTTAAAGGAGGCACGACTCTCTGGAAACACCATATATTTT.